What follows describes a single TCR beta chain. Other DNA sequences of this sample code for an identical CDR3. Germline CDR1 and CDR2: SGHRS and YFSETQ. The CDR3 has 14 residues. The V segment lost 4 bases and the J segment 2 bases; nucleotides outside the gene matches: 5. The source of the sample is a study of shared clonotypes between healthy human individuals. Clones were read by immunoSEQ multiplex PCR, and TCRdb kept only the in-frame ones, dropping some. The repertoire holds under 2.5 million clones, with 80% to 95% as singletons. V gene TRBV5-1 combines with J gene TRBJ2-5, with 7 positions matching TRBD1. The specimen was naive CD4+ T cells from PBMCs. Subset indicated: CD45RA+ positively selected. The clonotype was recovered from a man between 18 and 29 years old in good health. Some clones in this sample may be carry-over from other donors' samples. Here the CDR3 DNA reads TGCGCCAGCAGCCGTGGGACAGAACAAGAGACCCAGTACTTC. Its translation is CASSRGTEQETQYF.